This T cell receptor (beta chain) emerged from a study of blood T cells in healthy people across ages. Points from the study as a whole: Naive CD4+ cells and diversity were both higher in long-lived donors than in aged donors. Shifts in expanded clonotypes may have been confounded by donor CMV status, which was unknown.

CDR3 length: 14 amino acids. Germline CDR1 reads MNHEY; CDR2 reads SMNVEV (reference sequence). Then a second PCR, running about 7 to 11 cycles, was carried out with a sample-barcoded 5' primer and a J-beta primer mix. TCRdb re-called the 5' RACE reads with MiXCR, one entry per CDR3 protein. Of about a million distinct CDR3 sequences listed, roughly 47% are singletons. This clonotype was recorded only once. Its antigen is not identified. Compared with germline, one end of the junction differs, possibly owing to a read error. About 10 milliliters of peripheral blood were drawn from each donor into EDTA-treated tubes. With each sample, at least 6 micrograms of total RNA were extracted.

The chain combines TRBV27 with TRBJ1-2; maybe TRBD1 (6 bases). This clonotype was obtained from a woman aged 55 to 70 in good health. The specimen sequenced was blood. The CDR3 spells CASSVSTGNYGYTF. DNA for the CDR3: TGTGCCAGCAGTGTATCGACAGGCAACTATGGCTACACCTTC.